These 9 T cell receptor beta chains were sequenced from one sample in a study of T cells in women clearing cervical HPV infection. Only in-frame clones appear in the TCRdb table, and some are missing; sequencing was by immunoSEQ multiplex PCR. Recorded for this sample: around 33,000 clones. The source material was blood buffy coat. These receptors were collected from a woman aged 18-70 years with a cervical HPV16 infection that either progressed to CIN3+ or cleared (not recorded which).

CDR3 DNA, as far as it was read: TGTGCCAGCAGCTTAGGGGCGATTGAAAAG. Translating it yields CASSLGAIEK. The entire CDR3 protein is CASSLGAIEKLFF. V and J are TRBV7-8 and TRBJ2-2; D ambiguous. The read is 3 residues too short to cover the CDR3 end, so that end is filled in from the germline J gene. CDR3 size: 13 residues. Germline V CDR1 and CDR2: SGHVS, FQNEAQ.

Comments on this clone: The sequenced fragment ends 3 residues before the CDR3 boundary, so the rest is inferred from the germline J gene. The chain uses TRBV5-3 and TRBJ2-2; D not resolved. TRBV5-3 is assigned to the ORF class and has an uncertain function. Trimming left V 0 bases short and J 7 bases short, with 10 bases between. This CDR3 contains 14 residues. CDR3 DNA (partial): TGTGCCAGAAGCTTGGGACGGGTTATCGGGGAG. Translated: CARSLGRVIGE. From start to end, the CDR3 is CARSLGRVIGELFF.

Notes on this clone: From the germline J gene comes the end of the CDR3, since the read stops 3 residues before it. This rearrangement joins TRBV29-1 to TRBJ1-2; D unresolved. Germline CDR1 reads SQVTM; CDR2 reads ANQGSEA. The CDR3 contains 12 residues. V shed 5 bases and J shed 4 bases, with 11 bases lying between them. The CDR3 is CSVTTVLYGYTF. Partial CDR3 DNA: TGCAGCGTTACAACAGTCCTCTATGGC. The complete variable domain, with remaining parts taken from reference TRBV29-1 and TRBJ1-2, reads SAVISQKPSRDICQRGTSLTIQCQVDSQVTMMFWYRQQPGQSLTLIATANQGSEATYESGFVIDKFPISRPNLTFSTLTVSNMSPEDSSIYLCSVTTVLYGYTFGSGTRLTVV.

Note on this clone: With the read ending 3 residues before the CDR3 end, the germline J gene is used to fill in that end. V is TRBV5-1 and J is TRBJ2-3; no definite D call. Deletions cut 0 bases from V and 0 bases from J, with 5 bases between. The CDR3 covers 14 residues. Germline CDR1 reads SGHRS; CDR2 reads YFSETQ. Here the CDR3 reads CASSLGQSTDTQYF. The sequenced CDR3 bases are TGCGCCAGCAGCTTGGGGCAGAGCACAGATACG.

As to this clone: The DNA ends 3 residues before the CDR3 does, and the rest of the CDR3 is filled in from the germline J gene. The chain employs TRBV6-2 or TRBV6-3 and TRBJ1-4; the D gene is possibly TRBD1 (5 bases). The CDR3 sequence is 15 residues long. Germline CDR1 and CDR2: MNHEY and SVGEGT. Trimming took off 0 bases at V and 4 bases at J, with 9 bases between the two ends. The CDR3 sequence: CASSYSGGDNEKLFF. The DNA read from the CDR3 is TGTGCCAGCAGTTACTCGGGGGGAGATAATGAAAAA.

As regards this clone: The sequence runs out 3 residues before the end of the CDR3; the remainder is reconstructed from the germline J gene. The V call is TRBV7-3, the J call TRBJ1-2, with D hard to call. The CDR3 sequence is 15 residues long. CDR1 is SGHTA and CDR2 is FQGTGA in the germline V gene. The CDR3 protein is CASSPTRFGTDTYTF. Incomplete CDR3 DNA: TGTGCCAGCAGCCCCACACGATTCGGCACAGATACC.

About this clone itself: The CDR3 extends 3 residues past the end of the read, so its final part is completed from the germline J gene. The chain couples TRBV18 to TRBJ1-4; maybe TRBD1 (6 bases). CDR1 is KGHSH and CDR2 is LQKENI in the germline V gene. V shed 2 bases and J shed 7 bases, with 14 bases lying between them. The CDR3 is 15 residues long. The CDR3 sequence: CASSPDRQNGEKLFF. The sequenced CDR3 bases are TGTGCCAGCTCACCAGACAGGCAGAATGGTGAAAAA. Based on the CDR3 plus reference TRBV18 and TRBJ1-4, the full variable domain is NAGVMQNPRHLVRRRGQEARLRCSPMKGHSHVYWYRQLPEEGLKFMVYLQKENIIDESGMPKERFSAEFPKEGPSILRIQQVVRGDSAAYFCASSPDRQNGEKLFFGSGTQLSVL.

Concerning this clone itself: The read ends 3 residues shy of where the CDR3 ends; the end is completed using the germline J gene. The rearrangement links TRBV5-1 to TRBJ2-3, with 8 bases that match TRBD2. V lost 2 bases, J lost 4 bases, and 12 bases stayed unmatched. CDR3 length: 17 amino acids. Germline-derived CDR1 and CDR2 are SGHRS and YFSETQ. The CDR3 loop is CASSFFAERGSSDTQYF. The CDR3 DNA, read in part, is TGCGCCAGCAGCTTTTTCGCGGAGCGGGGGTCGTCAGATACG.

A note on this clone: The observed sequence ends 3 residues before the CDR3 terminus, with the missing tail filled in from the germline J gene. The gene calls are TRBV5-1 and TRBJ2-1; 8 bases are a match to TRBD1. With 2 bases clipped from V and 7 bases from J, the junction kept 5 bases outside the gene matches. The CDR3 runs to 14 residues. Per the germline V gene, CDR1 is SGHRS and CDR2 is YFSETQ. This CDR3 reads CASSFWTGINEQFF. The CDR3 bases that were read are TGCGCCAGCAGCTTCTGGACAGGGATAAATGAG.